These T cell receptor beta chains were read from a single sample in a study of blood T cell repertoires in COVID-19. Profiling relied on immunoSEQ multiplex PCR, and the TCRdb table lists in-frame clones only, not all of them. The data hold 70,000 to 95,000 clones, with around four fifths observed a single time. Sequenced material: peripheral blood. All receptors derive from a man older than 75 with active or convalescent COVID-19. Both conserved end residues are part of each CDR3.

length	V	J	CDR3
14	TRBV28	TRBJ2-3	CASRNSDSASPQYF
15	TRBV28	TRBJ2-4	CASNLRVSRSGIQYF
17	TRBV24-1	TRBJ2-3	CATSDPPLATRTDTQYF
13	TRBV28	TRBJ2-1	CASRRQGVSEQFF
13	TRBV6-1	TRBJ1-2	CASSEGPPYGYTF
15	TRBV2	TRBJ1-4	CASRPRGSTNEKLFF
15	TRBV5-4	TRBJ1-2	CASSDQGPGNYGYTF
13	TRBV5-6	TRBJ1-1	CASSQTGGDEAFF
17	TRBV7-9	TRBJ1-1	CASSLVISDSANTEAFF
14	TRBV11-3	TRBJ1-6	CASSPHRGNSPLHF
14	TRBV19	TRBJ1-5	CASSPQGRGQPQHF
15	TRBV5-8	TRBJ2-4	CASSPRGLAKNIQYF
17	TRBV5-4	TRBJ1-4	CASSPAGTGGVNEKLFF
14	TRBV28	TRBJ1-1	CASTFPGGQTEAFF
13	TRBV27	TRBJ1-3	CASSSRQGNTIYF
13	TRBV6-5	TRBJ1-5	CATDSISNQPQHF
16	TRBV5-4	TRBJ2-2	CASSLGLAGVAGELFF
15	TRBV10-3	TRBJ1-1	CAISESEGVNTEAFF
15	TRBV5-1	TRBJ2-3	CASSPDRVVEDTQYF
14	TRBV7-9	TRBJ1-4	CASSSGTAHEKLFF
14	TRBV5-1	TRBJ1-2	CASSFRDRDYGYTF
15	TRBV6-2/TRBV6-3	TRBJ1-6	CASSFSGTVNSPLHF
14	TRBV24-1	TRBJ2-3	CATQSGFSTDTQYF
15	TRBV5-4	TRBJ2-2	CASTRGGGNTGELFF
13	TRBV19	TRBJ2-2	CASSFTQGLELFF
15	TRBV10-1	TRBJ1-3	CASSDQVPAGNTIYF
16	TRBV19	TRBJ2-3	CASSTWTSGDTDTQYF
14	TRBV6-6	TRBJ2-3	CASSFSGYTDTQYF
12	TRBV5-1	TRBJ1-5	CARRQGDQPQHF
11	TRBV5-6	TRBJ2-3	CASSRDRGKYF
14	TRBV6-6	TRBJ2-5	CASSIQARFGTQYF
14	TRBV5-4	TRBJ1-1	CASSLQAFATEAFF
14	TRBV5-4	TRBJ2-5	CASSSRTGQETQYF
16	TRBV4-2	TRBJ1-4	CASSPTQGVGDEKLFF